This T cell receptor (beta chain) was documented in a study of T cell changes during pregnancy in multiple sclerosis. Libraries were prepared by immunoSEQ multiplex PCR; TCRdb keeps only in-frame clonotypes and omits some of them. Counted here are more than 50,000 clones, 91% occurring once; the ten biggest clones make up roughly 1.1%. Germline V gene lookup returns CDR1 MDHEN and CDR2 SYDVKM. The V gene lost 1 base and the J gene lost 8 bases, with 14 bases spanning the gap. The CDR3 runs 14 residues. The rearrangement links TRBV28 to TRBJ1-2, with D maybe TRBD1 (6 bases). Sequenced here: peripheral blood, sampled after pregnancy. The source is a female donor in good health, enrolled as a control in a pregnancy study. This CDR3 is CASSLSDRKVGYTF. The CDR3 DNA is TGTGCCAGCAGTTTATCCGACAGGAAGGTGGGCTACACCTTC.